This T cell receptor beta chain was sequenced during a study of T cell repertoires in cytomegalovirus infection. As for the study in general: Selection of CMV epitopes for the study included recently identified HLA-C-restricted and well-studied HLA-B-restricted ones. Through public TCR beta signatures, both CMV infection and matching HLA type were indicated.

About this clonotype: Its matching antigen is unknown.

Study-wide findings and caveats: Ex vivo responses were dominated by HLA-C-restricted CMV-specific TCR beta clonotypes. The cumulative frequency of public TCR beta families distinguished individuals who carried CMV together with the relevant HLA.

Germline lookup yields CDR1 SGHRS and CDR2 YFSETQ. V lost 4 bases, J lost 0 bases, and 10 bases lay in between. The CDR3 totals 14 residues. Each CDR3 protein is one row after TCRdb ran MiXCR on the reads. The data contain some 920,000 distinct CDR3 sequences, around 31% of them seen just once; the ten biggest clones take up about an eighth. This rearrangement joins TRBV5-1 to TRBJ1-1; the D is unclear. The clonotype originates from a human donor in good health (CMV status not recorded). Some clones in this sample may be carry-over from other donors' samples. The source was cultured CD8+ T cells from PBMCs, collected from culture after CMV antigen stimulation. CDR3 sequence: CASSPILMNTEAFF. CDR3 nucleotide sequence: TGCGCCAGCAGCCCAATTTTAATGAACACTGAAGCTTTCTTT.